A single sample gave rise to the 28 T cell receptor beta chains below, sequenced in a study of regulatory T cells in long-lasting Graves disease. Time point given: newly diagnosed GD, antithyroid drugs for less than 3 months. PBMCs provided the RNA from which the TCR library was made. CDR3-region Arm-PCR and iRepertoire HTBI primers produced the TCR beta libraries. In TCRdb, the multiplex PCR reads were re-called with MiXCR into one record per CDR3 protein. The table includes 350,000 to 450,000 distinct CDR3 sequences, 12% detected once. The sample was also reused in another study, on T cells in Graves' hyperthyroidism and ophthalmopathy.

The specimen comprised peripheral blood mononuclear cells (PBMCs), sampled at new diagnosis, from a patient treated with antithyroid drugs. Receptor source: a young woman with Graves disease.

CDR3 bases: TGTGCCAGCAGCATCAGACTAGCGGGATCCGGGCACGATGAGCAGTTCTTC. Its translation: CASSIRLAGSGHDEQFF. The V and J genes are TRBV11-2 and TRBJ2-1, with TRBD2 matching over 11 bases. Looked up from germline, CDR1 is SGHAT and CDR2 is FQNNGV. CDR3 length: 17 residues. Trimming at V came to 5 bases and at J to 8 bases, leaving 14 bases not matched to a gene. The variable domain in full, with the rest retrieved from reference TRBV11-2 and TRBJ2-1, is EAGVAQSPRYKIIEKRQSVAFWCNPISGHATLYWYQQILGQGPKLLIQFQNNGVVDDSQLPKDRFSAERLKGVDSTLKIQPAKLEDSAVYLCASSIRLAGSGHDEQFFGPGTRLTVL.

The CDR3 region has the DNA TGTGCCAGCAGTTTATCCATACTAGCGGATACGCAGTATTTT. The encoded protein is CASSLSILADTQYF. The chain recombines TRBV27 with TRBJ2-3; 7 nucleotides agree with TRBD2. The V segment lost 0 bases and the J segment 6 bases; nucleotides outside the gene matches: 3. CDR3 length equals 14 residues. CDR1 and CDR2 from the germline V gene are MNHEY and SMNVEV (reference sequence).

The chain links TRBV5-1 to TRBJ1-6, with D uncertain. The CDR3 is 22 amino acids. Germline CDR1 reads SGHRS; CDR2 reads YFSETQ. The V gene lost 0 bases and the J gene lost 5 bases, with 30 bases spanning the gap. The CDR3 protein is CASSLGRRGGPQWARDNSPLHF. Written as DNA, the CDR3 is TGCGCCAGCAGCTTGGGACGGCGGGGTGGCCCGCAATGGGCGAGGGATAATTCACCCCTCCACTTT.

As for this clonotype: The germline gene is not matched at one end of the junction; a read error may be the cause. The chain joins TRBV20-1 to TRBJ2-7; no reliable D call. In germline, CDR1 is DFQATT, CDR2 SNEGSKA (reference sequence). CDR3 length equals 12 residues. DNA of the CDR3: TGCAGTGCGAGAGGTACTCCCTACGAGCAGTACTTC. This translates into CSARGTPYEQYF.

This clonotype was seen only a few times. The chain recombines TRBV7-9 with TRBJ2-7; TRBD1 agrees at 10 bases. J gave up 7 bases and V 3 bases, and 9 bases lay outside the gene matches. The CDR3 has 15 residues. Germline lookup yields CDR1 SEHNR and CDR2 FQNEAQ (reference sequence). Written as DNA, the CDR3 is TGTGCCAGCAGCTTGGGACAGGGGTTTCCGGGGGAGCAGTACGTC. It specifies CASSLGQGFPGEQYV.

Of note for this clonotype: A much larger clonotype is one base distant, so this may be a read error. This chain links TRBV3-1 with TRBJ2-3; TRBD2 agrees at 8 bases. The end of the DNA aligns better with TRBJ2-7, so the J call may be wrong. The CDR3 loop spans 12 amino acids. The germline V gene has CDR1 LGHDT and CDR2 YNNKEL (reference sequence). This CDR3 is CASSPRGGEQYF. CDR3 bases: TGTGCCAGCAGCCCCCGGGGGGGTGAGCAGTACTTC.

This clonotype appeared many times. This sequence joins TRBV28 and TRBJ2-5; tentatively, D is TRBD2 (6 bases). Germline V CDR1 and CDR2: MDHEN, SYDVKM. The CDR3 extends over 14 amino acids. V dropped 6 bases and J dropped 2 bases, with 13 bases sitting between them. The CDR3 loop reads CASRPGLGQETQYF. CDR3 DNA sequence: TGTGCCAGCAGACCGGGACTGGGTCAAGAGACCCAGTACTTC. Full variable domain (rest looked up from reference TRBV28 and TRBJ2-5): DVKVTQSSRYLVKRTGEKVFLECVQDMDHENMFWYRQDPGLGLRLIYFSYDVKMKEKGDIPEGYSVSREKKERFSLILESASTNQTSMYLCASRPGLGQETQYFGPGTRLLVL.

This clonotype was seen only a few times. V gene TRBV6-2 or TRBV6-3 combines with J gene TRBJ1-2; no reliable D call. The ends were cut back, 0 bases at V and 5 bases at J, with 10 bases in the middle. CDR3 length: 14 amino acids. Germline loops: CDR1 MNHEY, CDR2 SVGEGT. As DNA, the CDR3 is TGTGCCAGCAGTTACTCGAAGGGTCGGTATGGCTACACCTTC. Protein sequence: CASSYSKGRYGYTF.

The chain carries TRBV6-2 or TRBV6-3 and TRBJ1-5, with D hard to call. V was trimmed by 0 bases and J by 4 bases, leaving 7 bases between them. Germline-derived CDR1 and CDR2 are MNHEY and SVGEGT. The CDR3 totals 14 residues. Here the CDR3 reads CASSYSSFNQPQHF. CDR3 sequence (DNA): TGTGCCAGCAGTTACTCTAGTTTTAATCAGCCCCAGCATTTT.

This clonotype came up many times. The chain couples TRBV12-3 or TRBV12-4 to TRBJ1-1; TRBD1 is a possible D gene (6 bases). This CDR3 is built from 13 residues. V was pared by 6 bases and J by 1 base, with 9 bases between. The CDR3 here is CASSHRENTEAFF. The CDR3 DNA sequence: TGTGCCAGCAGCCACAGGGAGAACACTGAAGCTTTCTTT.

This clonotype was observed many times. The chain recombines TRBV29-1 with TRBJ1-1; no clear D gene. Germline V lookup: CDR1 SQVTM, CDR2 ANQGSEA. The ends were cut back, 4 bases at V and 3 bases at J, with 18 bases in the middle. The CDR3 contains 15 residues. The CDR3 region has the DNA TGCAGCGTTGCCCCCAAACAAAGGAGGGACACTGAAGCTTTCTTT. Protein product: CSVAPKQRRDTEAFF. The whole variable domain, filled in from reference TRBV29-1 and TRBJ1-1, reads SAVISQKPSRDICQRGTSLTIQCQVDSQVTMMFWYRQQPGQSLTLIATANQGSEATYESGFVIDKFPISRPNLTFSTLTVSNMSPEDSSIYLCSVAPKQRRDTEAFFGQGTRLTVV.

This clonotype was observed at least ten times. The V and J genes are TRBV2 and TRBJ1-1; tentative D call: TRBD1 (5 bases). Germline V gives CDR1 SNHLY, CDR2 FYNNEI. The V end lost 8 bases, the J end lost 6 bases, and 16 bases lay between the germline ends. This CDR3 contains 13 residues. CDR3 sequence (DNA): TGTGCCAGCTTCGGGGAGGGGTTGGCTGAAGCTTTCTTT. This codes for CASFGEGLAEAFF. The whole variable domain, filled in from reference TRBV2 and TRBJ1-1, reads EPEVTQTPSHQVTQMGQEVILRCVPISNHLYFYWYRQILGQKVEFLVSFYNNEISEKSEIFDDQFSVERPDGSNFTLKIRSTKLEDSAMYFCASFGEGLAEAFFGQGTRLTVV.

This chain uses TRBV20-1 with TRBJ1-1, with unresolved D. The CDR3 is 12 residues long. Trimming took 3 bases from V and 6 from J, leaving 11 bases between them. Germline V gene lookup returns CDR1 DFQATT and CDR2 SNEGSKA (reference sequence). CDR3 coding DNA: TGCAGTGCTAGTAAGGACTTCCCTGAAGCTTTCTTT. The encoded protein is CSASKDFPEAFF.

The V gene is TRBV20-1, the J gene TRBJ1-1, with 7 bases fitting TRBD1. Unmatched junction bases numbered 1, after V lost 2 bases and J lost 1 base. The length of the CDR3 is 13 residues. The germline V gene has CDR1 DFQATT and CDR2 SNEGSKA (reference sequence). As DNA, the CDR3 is TGCAGTGCTAGAACAGGGGAGAACACTGAAGCTTTCTTT. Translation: CSARTGENTEAFF.

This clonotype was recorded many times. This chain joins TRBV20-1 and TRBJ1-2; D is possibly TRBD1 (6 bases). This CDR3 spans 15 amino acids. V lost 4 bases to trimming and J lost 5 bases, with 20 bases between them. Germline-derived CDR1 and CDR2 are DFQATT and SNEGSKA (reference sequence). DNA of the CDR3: TGCAGTGCTAAACCGGGGGGGCAGGGGTTTTATGGCTACACCTTC. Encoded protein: CSAKPGGQGFYGYTF.

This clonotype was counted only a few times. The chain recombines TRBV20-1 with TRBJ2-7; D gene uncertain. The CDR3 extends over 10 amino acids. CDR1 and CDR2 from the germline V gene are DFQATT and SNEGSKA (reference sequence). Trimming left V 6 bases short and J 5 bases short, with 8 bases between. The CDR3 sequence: CSARWHEQYF. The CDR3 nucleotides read TGCAGTGCAAGATGGCACGAGCAGTACTTC.

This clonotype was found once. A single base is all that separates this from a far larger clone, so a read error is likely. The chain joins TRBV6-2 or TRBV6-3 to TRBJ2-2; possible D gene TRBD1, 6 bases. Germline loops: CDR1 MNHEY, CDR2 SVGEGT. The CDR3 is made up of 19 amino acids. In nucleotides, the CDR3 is TGTGCCAGCAGTTACAGGAAAGGGAAAGGGGGACGCGGTACCGGGAAGCTGTTTTTT. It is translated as CASSYRKGKGGRGTGKLFF.

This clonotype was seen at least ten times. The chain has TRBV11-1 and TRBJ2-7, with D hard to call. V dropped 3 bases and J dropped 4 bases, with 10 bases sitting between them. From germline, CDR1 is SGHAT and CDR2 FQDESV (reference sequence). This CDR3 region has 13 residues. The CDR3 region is CASSLISSYEQYF. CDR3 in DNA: TGTGCCAGCAGCTTGATTAGCAGTTACGAGCAGTACTTC.

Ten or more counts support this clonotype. This chain's CDR3 is CSVFTGEGTEAFF. The CDR3 DNA reads TGCAGCGTTTTTACAGGGGAGGGCACTGAAGCTTTCTTT. V gene TRBV29-1 combines with J gene TRBJ1-1, with 7 bases that match TRBD1. V was pared by 5 bases and J by 4 bases, with 7 bases of the junction left unmatched. The CDR3 is 13 amino acids. The germline V gene has CDR1 SQVTM and CDR2 ANQGSEA. Complete variable domain (other parts from reference TRBV29-1 and TRBJ1-1): SAVISQKPSRDICQRGTSLTIQCQVDSQVTMMFWYRQQPGQSLTLIATANQGSEATYESGFVIDKFPISRPNLTFSTLTVSNMSPEDSSIYLCSVFTGEGTEAFFGQGTRLTVV.

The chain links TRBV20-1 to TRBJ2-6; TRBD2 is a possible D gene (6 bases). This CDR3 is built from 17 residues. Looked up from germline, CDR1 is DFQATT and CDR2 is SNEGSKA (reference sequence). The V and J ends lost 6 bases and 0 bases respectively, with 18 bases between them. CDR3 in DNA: TGCAGTGCCGCCCTGGAGGGCCCCTACTCTGGGGCCAACGTCCTGACTTTC. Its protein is CSAALEGPYSGANVLTF.

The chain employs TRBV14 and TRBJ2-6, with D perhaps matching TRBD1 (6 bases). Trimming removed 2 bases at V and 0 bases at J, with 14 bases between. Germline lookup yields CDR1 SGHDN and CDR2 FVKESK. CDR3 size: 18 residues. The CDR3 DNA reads TGTGCCAGCAGCCAATTAGGGGACACCTTCTCTGGGGCCAACGTCCTGACTTTC. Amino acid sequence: CASSQLGDTFSGANVLTF.

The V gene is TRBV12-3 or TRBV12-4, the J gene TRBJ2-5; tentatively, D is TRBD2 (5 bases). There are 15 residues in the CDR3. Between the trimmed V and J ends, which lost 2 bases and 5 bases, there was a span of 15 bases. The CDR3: CASSLIWASSETQYF. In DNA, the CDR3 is TGTGCCAGCAGTTTAATTTGGGCTAGCAGCGAGACCCAGTACTTC.

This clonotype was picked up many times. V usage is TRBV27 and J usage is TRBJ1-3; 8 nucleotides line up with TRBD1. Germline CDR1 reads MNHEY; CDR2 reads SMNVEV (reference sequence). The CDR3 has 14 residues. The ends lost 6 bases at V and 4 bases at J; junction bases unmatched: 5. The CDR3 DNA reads TGTGCCAGCAGAAGGACAGGGTCGGGAAACACCATATATTTT. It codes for CASRRTGSGNTIYF.

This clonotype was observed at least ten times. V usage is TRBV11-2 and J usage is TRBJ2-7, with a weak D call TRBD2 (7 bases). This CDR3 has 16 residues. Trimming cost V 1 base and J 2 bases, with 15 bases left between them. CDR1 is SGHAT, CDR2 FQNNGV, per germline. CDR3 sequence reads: CASSLVSGTPTYEQYF. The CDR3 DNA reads TGTGCCAGCAGCTTAGTGAGCGGGACACCTACCTACGAGCAGTACTTC.

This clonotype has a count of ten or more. The CDR3 here is CSARDHRTGRQGHEQFF. For the CDR3, the DNA is TGCAGTGCTAGAGATCATCGGACAGGCCGCCAAGGACATGAGCAGTTCTTC. The chain links TRBV20-1 to TRBJ2-1; 7 positions match TRBD1. J lost 8 bases, V lost 0 bases, and 16 bases had no gene match. The CDR3 length is 17 residues. Germline CDR1 is DFQATT and CDR2 is SNEGSKA (reference sequence).

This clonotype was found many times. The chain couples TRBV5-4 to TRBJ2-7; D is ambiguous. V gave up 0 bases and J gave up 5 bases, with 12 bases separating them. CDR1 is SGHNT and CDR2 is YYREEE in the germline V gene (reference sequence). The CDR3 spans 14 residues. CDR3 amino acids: CASSLDLDPDEQYF. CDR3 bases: TGTGCCAGCAGCTTGGACTTAGACCCGGACGAGCAGTACTTC.

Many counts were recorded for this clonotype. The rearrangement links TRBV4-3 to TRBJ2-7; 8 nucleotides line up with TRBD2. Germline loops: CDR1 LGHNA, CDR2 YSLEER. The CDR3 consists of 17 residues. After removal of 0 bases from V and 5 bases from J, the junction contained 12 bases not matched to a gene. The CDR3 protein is CASSQDFPSGSSDEQYF. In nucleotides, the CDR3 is TGCGCCAGCAGCCAAGATTTTCCGAGCGGGAGTAGCGACGAGCAGTACTTC.

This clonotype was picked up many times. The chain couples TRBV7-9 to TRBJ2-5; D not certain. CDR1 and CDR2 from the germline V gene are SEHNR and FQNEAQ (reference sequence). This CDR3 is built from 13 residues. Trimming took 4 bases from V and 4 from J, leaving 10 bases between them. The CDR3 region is CASSYIPGETQYF. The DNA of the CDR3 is TGTGCCAGCAGCTACATACCGGGAGAGACCCAGTACTTC.